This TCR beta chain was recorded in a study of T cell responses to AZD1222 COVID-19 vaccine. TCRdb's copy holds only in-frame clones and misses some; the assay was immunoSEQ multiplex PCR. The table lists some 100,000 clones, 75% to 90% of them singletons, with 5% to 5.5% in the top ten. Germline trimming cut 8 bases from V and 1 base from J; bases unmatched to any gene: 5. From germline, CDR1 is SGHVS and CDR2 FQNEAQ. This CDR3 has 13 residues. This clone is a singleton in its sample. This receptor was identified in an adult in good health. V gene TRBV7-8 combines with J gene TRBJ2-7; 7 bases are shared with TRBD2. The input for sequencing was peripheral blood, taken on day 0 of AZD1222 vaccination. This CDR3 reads CASQIGGSYEQYF. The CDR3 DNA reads TGTGCCAGCCAAATCGGGGGGTCCTACGAGCAGTACTTC.